This TCR beta chain was identified during a study of early T cells in non-severe SARS-CoV-2 infection. In the study overall: The study sequenced bulk RNA from unsorted whole blood, with chains unpaired. General observations from the study: A preference for anti-spike CD8 responses marked VDJdb matching, which missed private and CD4 specificities.

This clonotype has a handful of counts. Antigen: not known. Trimming took 1 base from V and 0 from J, leaving 7 bases between them. This CDR3 comprises 16 residues. The library protocol tagged individual cDNA molecules with unique molecular identifiers. Using its own MiXCR run on the 5' RACE reads, TCRdb lists one record per CDR3 protein. The profile shows 55,000 to 85,000 distinct CDR3 sequences, roughly 12% of them singletons. V gene TRBV12-3 or TRBV12-4 combines with J gene TRBJ2-6; D gene uncertain. The source material was whole blood. This sequence originates from an adult who was a healthcare worker with PCR-confirmed SARS-CoV-2 infection or an uninfected control (not recorded which). The DNA of the CDR3 is TGTGCCAGCAGTTTAGATCAGACCTCTGGGGCCAACGTCCTGACTTTC. Protein sequence: CASSLDQTSGANVLTF.